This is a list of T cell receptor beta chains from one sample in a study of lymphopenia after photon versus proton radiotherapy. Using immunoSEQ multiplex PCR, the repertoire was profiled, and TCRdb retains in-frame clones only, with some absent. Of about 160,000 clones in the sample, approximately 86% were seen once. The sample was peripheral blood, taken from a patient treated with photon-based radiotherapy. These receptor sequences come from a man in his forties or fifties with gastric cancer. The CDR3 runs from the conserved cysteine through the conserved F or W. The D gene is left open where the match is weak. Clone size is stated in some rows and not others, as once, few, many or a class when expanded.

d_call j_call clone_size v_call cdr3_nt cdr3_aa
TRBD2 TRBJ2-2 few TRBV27 TGTGCCAGCAGGCTAGCGGGGGGGATCACCGGGGAGCTGTTTTTT CASRLAGGITGELFF
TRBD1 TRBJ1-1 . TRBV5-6 TGTGCCAGCAGCCTCTACAGGGGGATGAACACTGAAGCTTTCTTT CASSLYRGMNTEAFF
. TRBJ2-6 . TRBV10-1 TGCGCCAGGACGGCGGCGGACAGGGACTACTCTGGGGCCAACGTCCTGACTTTC CARTAADRDYSGANVLTF
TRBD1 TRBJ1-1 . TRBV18 TGTGCCAGCTCCACCGGGACAGGGTTGTGGAGCACTGAAGCTTTCTTT CASSTGTGLWSTEAFF
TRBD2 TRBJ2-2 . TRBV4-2 TGTGCCAGCAGCCAAGGTGAGCGGGAGAACACCGGGGAGCTGTTTTTT CASSQGERENTGELFF
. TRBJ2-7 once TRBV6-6 TGTGCCAGCAGTTACTCCGGACCAGTTGAGGAGCAGTACTTC CASSYSGPVEEQYF
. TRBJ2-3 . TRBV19 TGTGCCAGTAGTCCCTGGAAGGTCGAGACAGATACGCAGTATTTT CASSPWKVETDTQYF
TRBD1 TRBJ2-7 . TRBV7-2 TGTGCCAGCAGCCGACAGGGCGCTTCCTACGAGCAGTACTTC CASSRQGASYEQYF
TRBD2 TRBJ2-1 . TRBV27 TGTGCCAGCCGGACTAGCGGGAGAAATGAGCAGTTCTTC CASRTSGRNEQFF
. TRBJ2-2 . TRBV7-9 TGTGCCAGCAGCTTAATTGGCCAGCGCGGGACCGGGGAGCTGTTTTTT CASSLIGQRGTGELFF
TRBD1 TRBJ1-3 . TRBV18 TGTGCCAGCTCTCCTGGACAGGCCAACTCTGGAAACACCATATATTTT CASSPGQANSGNTIYF
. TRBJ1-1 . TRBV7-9 TGTGCCAGCAGCTTTTACCCCCAAAGATTTAACACTGAAGCTTTCTTT CASSFYPQRFNTEAFF
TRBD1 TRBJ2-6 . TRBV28 TGTGCCAGCAGTTTATTAGGGACAGGGGGTCTCTCTGGGGCCAACGTCCTGACTTTC CASSLLGTGGLSGANVLTF
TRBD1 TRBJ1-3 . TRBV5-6 TGTGCCAGCAGCTCACAGGGGGCTTCCGGAAACACCATATATTTT CASSSQGASGNTIYF
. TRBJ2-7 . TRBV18 TGTGCCAGCTCACCAGAAAGGGAGAGGCAGTACTTC CASSPERERQYF
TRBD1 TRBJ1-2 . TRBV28 TGTGCCGCATCAGGGGGACGCCAAGCTAACTATGGCTACACCTTC CAASGGRQANYGYTF
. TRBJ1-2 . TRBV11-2 TGTGCCAGCAGCTTAGGAGGCAGGGCAGATGGCTACACCTTC CASSLGGRADGYTF
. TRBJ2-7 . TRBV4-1 TGCGCCAGCAGCCAAGTAACTGGCCGCACCTACGAGCAGTACTTC CASSQVTGRTYEQYF
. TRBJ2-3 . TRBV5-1 TGCGCCAGCAGCTTGGCGGTGGGATCCTATACGCAGTATTTT CASSLAVGSYTQYF
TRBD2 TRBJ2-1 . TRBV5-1 TGCGCCAGCAGCTTGCTAGCGGGAAGCTACAATGAGCAGTTCTTC CASSLLAGSYNEQFF
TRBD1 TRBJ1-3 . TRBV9 TGTGCCAGCAGCACGACAGGGGGCAGAAACACCATATATTTT CASSTTGGRNTIYF
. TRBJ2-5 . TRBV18 TGTGCCAGCTCACGGGGGCGCCAAGAGACCCAGTACTTC CASSRGRQETQYF
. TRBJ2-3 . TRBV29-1 TGCAGCGTCGAAGTGGCAGATACGCAGTATTTT CSVEVADTQYF
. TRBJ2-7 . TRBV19 TGTGCCAGTAGTATGTCCGGGTCCCACTACGAGCAGTACTTC CASSMSGSHYEQYF
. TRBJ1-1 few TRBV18 TGTGCCAGCTCACCACTTCGGCAGGGGCAGGGGTCGGGCACTGAAGCTTTCTTT CASSPLRQGQGSGTEAFF
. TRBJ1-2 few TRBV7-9 TGTGCCAGCAGCCAACAACAGGGCTATGGCTACACCTTC CASSQQQGYGYTF
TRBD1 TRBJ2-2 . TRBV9 TGTGCCAGCAGCGTAGAAGGGGGCAACACCGGGGAGCTGTTTTTT CASSVEGGNTGELFF
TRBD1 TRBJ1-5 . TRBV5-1 TGCGCCAGCAGCTTGGGGACAGGGAATCAGCCCCAGCATTTT CASSLGTGNQPQHF
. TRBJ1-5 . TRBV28 TGTGCCAGCAGTTTAGGAGGGGATTGGAATCAGCCCCAGCATTTT CASSLGGDWNQPQHF
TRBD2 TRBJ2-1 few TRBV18 TGTGCCAGCTCACCGCGGGAGGTTAGGGATGAGCAGTTCTTC CASSPREVRDEQFF
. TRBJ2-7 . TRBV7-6 TGTGCCAGCAGCTTGTTCCCTGACACAACCTACGAGCAGTACTTC CASSLFPDTTYEQYF
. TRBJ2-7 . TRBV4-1 TGCGCCAGCAGCGCTGCGACTAGAAACGAGCAGTACTTC CASSAATRNEQYF
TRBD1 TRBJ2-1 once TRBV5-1 TGCGCCAGCAGCCCGCGGACAGGGGGCGATGAGCAGTTCTTC CASSPRTGGDEQFF
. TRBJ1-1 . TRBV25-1 TGTGCCAGCAGTGCCGGTCCCGGCGGAGCTTTCTTT CASSAGPGGAFF
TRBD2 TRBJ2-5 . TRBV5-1 TGCGCCAGCAGCTTACGGAGCGGGAGGGAAGAGACCCAGTACTTC CASSLRSGREETQYF
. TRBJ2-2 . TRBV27 TGTGCCAGCAGTTTCCGAGCCGGGGAGCTGTTTTTT CASSFRAGELFF
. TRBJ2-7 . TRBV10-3 TGTGCCATCAGTGACCCCGGGACCCCTACCTACGAGCAGTACTTC CAISDPGTPTYEQYF
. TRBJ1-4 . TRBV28 TGTGCCAGCAGTTCCACAGGAACTAATGAAAAACTGTTTTTT CASSSTGTNEKLFF
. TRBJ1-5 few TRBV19 TGTGCCAGTAGTATACCAAACAGGCGTAGCAATCAGCCCCAGCATTTT CASSIPNRRSNQPQHF
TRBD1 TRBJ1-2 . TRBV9 TGTGCCAGCAGCGTAGCCCCGGGACAGAACTATGGCTACACCTTC CASSVAPGQNYGYTF
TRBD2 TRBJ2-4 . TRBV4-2 TGTGCCAGCAGCCAAGAGGGACTAGCGGGAGGGGCTTTGTCCAAAAACATTCAGTACTTC CASSQEGLAGGALSKNIQYF
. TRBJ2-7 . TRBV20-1 TGCAGTGTAGCAGGGAGCCACGAGCAGTACTTC CSVAGSHEQYF
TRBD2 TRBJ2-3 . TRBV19 TGTGCCAGTAGTGGTAGCGGGAGCACAGATACGCAGTATTTT CASSGSGSTDTQYF
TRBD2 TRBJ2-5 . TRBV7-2 TGTGCCAGCAGCTCTGTAGCGGGAGTAGTGGAGACCCAGTACTTC CASSSVAGVVETQYF
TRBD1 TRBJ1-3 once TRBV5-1 TGCGCCAGCAGCTCAGGGGGATATGGAAACACCATATATTTT CASSSGGYGNTIYF
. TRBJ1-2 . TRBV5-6 TGTGCCAGCAGCTCCGTCGGTGGGGATGGCTACACCTTC CASSSVGGDGYTF
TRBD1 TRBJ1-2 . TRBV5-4 TGTGCCAGCAGCTTGGCCCGACAGGGGCTTGATGTCTATGGCTACACCTTC CASSLARQGLDVYGYTF
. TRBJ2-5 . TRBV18 TGTGCCAGCTCACCACGGCAAGAGACCCAGTACTTC CASSPRQETQYF
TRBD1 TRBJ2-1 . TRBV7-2 TGTGCCAGCAGCTTAGTTCGTGGGACAGGCAATGAGCAGTTCTTC CASSLVRGTGNEQFF
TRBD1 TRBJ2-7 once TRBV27 TGTGCCAGCAGTACAACAGGGGGGAACTACGAGCAGTACTTC CASSTTGGNYEQYF
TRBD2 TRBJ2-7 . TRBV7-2 TGTGCCAGCAGCTTAGAGGCGGGAGGTTCCTACGAGCAGTACTTC CASSLEAGGSYEQYF
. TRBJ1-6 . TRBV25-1 TGTGCCAGCAGTGAGTCGCAGGGTGGGGATTCACCCCTCCACTTT CASSESQGGDSPLHF
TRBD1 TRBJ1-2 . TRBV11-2 TGTGCCAGCAGCTTGGACAGGACGAGAAACGGCTACACCTTC CASSLDRTRNGYTF
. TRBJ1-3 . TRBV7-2 TGTGCCAGCAGCTTAGGGGGGGCAACTGGAAACACCATATATTTT CASSLGGATGNTIYF
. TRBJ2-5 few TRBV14 TGTGCCAGCAGTATCGGGACGTGGGGGACCCAGTACTTC CASSIGTWGTQYF
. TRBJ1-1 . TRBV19 TGTGCCAGTAGTATAGACAGGGCGCGAACTGAAGCTTTCTTT CASSIDRARTEAFF
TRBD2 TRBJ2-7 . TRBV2 TGTGCCAGCAGTGAAGTTGGAGCGGGAGTTTCGTCCTACGAGCAGTACTTC CASSEVGAGVSSYEQYF
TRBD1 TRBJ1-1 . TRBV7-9 TGTGCCAGCAGCACCAGTACAGGGGACGCGGAAAAAGCTTTCTTT CASSTSTGDAEKAFF
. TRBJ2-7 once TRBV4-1 TGCGCCAGCAGCCGAGCGACAGGACAAAACTACGAGCAGTACTTC CASSRATGQNYEQYF